This T cell receptor beta chain came from a study of shared clonotypes between healthy human individuals. Some clones are missing from TCRdb's copy, which holds only in-frame ones; the method was immunoSEQ multiplex PCR. In the table there are around 2.1 million clones, approximately 96% of which are singletons. Those who donated were healthy HIV-negative adults, with no recent acute infections or vaccinations reported. Trimming at V came to 0 bases and at J to 7 bases, leaving 6 bases not matched to a gene. In germline, CDR1 is SGHNT, CDR2 YYREEE (reference sequence). The CDR3 is made up of 14 amino acids.

The specimen sequenced was naive CD4+ T cells sorted from blood. Documented subset: CD45RA+ positively selected. This sequence joins TRBV5-4 and TRBJ1-1, with 7 bases lining up with TRBD1. The TCR was taken from a man aged 18 to 29 in good health. CDR3 sequence (DNA): TGTGCCAGCAGCTTGGGATGGGGGACAGTTGAAGCTTTCTTT. Protein product: CASSLGWGTVEAFF.